A selection of T cell receptor beta chains follows, all from one sample in a study of blood T cell repertoires in COVID-19. TCRdb keeps only in-frame clones here, not all; method: immunoSEQ multiplex PCR. The sample shows about 220,000 clones, 80% to 85% of them seen only once. Sequenced: peripheral blood. The receptors come from a woman aged 25 to 39 who had recovered from COVID-19. CDR3s include the opening cysteine and the closing phenylalanine or tryptophan. D genes are given only for firm matches. Clone sizes are given selectively: once, few, many, or a class where the clone is expanded.

CDR3 protein,CDR3 DNA,V gene,clone size,D gene,J gene
CASALTLAGGLTHEQYF,TGTGCTAGTGCCTTAACCCTGGCGGGAGGACTTACCCACGAGCAGTACTTC,TRBV12-5,few,TRBD2,TRBJ2-7
CASTSAWDRATSGNTIYF,TGTGCCAGCACCTCCGCCTGGGACAGGGCAACCTCTGGAAACACCATATATTTT,TRBV7-9,NA,TRBD1,TRBJ1-3
CSVVGWGPAREQFF,TGCAGCGTTGTTGGGTGGGGCCCCGCGCGGGAGCAGTTCTTC,TRBV29-1,NA,NA,TRBJ2-1
CASRVSGTSTDTQYF,TGTGCCAGCAGGGTTAGCGGGACTAGCACAGATACGCAGTATTTT,TRBV11-2,NA,TRBD2,TRBJ2-3
CASSLNGMAGQETQYF,TGTGCCAGCAGCTTAAATGGAATGGCGGGACAAGAGACCCAGTACTTC,TRBV5-6,NA,NA,TRBJ2-5
CASSFAGSGANVLTF,TGTGCCAGCAGTTTTGCAGGGTCCGGGGCCAACGTCCTGACTTTC,TRBV28,NA,NA,TRBJ2-6
CASSLGGGASNTEAFF,TGTGCCAGCAGCTTAGGAGGGGGGGCCTCTAACACTGAAGCTTTCTTT,TRBV13,NA,NA,TRBJ1-1
CASSQAGLATYEQYF,TGCGCCAGCAGCCAAGCGGGACTAGCAACCTACGAGCAGTACTTC,TRBV4-1,NA,TRBD2,TRBJ2-7
CASSWGLAGEETQYF,TGCGCCAGCAGCTGGGGACTAGCGGGAGAAGAGACCCAGTACTTC,TRBV5-1,NA,TRBD2,TRBJ2-5
CASSIGPNTYEQYF,TGTGCCAGTAGTATAGGGCCGAATACGTACGAGCAGTACTTC,TRBV19,NA,NA,TRBJ2-7
CASVLREGNEQFF,TGTGCCAGCGTTCTCAGGGAAGGGAATGAGCAGTTCTTC,TRBV2,NA,NA,TRBJ2-1
CASSPRRQETQYF,TGTGCCAGCTCACCAAGGAGACAAGAGACCCAGTACTTC,TRBV18,NA,NA,TRBJ2-5
CASSPGLAGVGEQYF,TGCGCCAGCAGCCCGGGGCTAGCGGGAGTCGGCGAGCAGTACTTC,TRBV5-1,NA,TRBD2,TRBJ2-7
CASSRTAVIYGYTF,TGTGCCAGCAGTCGGACAGCAGTTATCTATGGCTACACCTTC,TRBV28,NA,NA,TRBJ1-2
CATSIRGAKNIQYF,TGTGCCACCAGCATCCGGGGAGCCAAAAACATTCAGTACTTC,TRBV15,NA,NA,TRBJ2-4
CASSPRDRGEDTQYF,TGTGCCAGCTCACCAAGGGACAGGGGGGAAGATACGCAGTATTTT,TRBV18,NA,TRBD1,TRBJ2-3
CASLTSGTGAGYTF,TGTGCCAGCCTAACCTCGGGGACAGGGGCCGGCTACACCTTC,TRBV28,few,TRBD1,TRBJ1-2
CASSTAGAYEQYF,TGCGCCAGCAGCACGGCCGGGGCCTACGAGCAGTACTTC,TRBV5-1,NA,NA,TRBJ2-7
CASTRGLAGYEQYF,TGTGCCAGTACTAGGGGACTAGCGGGCTACGAGCAGTACTTC,TRBV28,many,TRBD2,TRBJ2-7
CASRWGQADTQYF,TGTGCCAGCAGGTGGGGGCAAGCAGATACGCAGTATTTT,TRBV2,NA,NA,TRBJ2-3
CASQHTGPTGELFF,TGCGCCAGTCAGCACACAGGACCTACGGGGGAGCTGTTTTTT,TRBV5-1,NA,NA,TRBJ2-2
CAISPQGTDTQYF,TGTGCCATCAGTCCCCAGGGAACAGATACGCAGTATTTT,TRBV10-3,NA,NA,TRBJ2-3
CASSGLGPYNEQFF,TGCGCCAGCAGTGGTCTAGGCCCCTACAATGAGCAGTTCTTC,TRBV10-2,NA,NA,TRBJ2-1
CASRVLAGGYNEQFF,TGTGCCAGCAGGGTCCTAGCGGGAGGCTACAATGAGCAGTTCTTC,TRBV6-5,NA,TRBD2,TRBJ2-1
CASSLGPHRVSSYNEQFF,TGCGCCAGCAGCTTGGGCCCCCACAGGGTAAGCTCCTACAATGAGCAGTTCTTC,TRBV5-1,NA,NA,TRBJ2-1
CASSPGQDEQYF,TGTGCCAGCAGCCCAGGGCAGGACGAGCAGTACTTC,TRBV5-6,few,NA,TRBJ2-7
CASSRAGGGTDTQYF,TGTGCCAGCAGCCGGGCAGGGGGCGGCACAGATACGCAGTATTTT,TRBV11-2,NA,TRBD1,TRBJ2-3
CASTMTGGSPEAFF,TGTGCCAGCACCATGACAGGGGGCAGTCCTGAAGCTTTCTTT,TRBV28,once,TRBD1,TRBJ1-1
CASSLDLAGGPYTQYF,TGTGCCAGCAGCTTAGACTTAGCGGGAGGGCCATATACGCAGTATTTT,TRBV13,NA,TRBD2,TRBJ2-3
CASSVDPAGDNEQFF,TGTGCCAGCAGCGTAGATCCAGCGGGTGACAATGAGCAGTTCTTC,TRBV9,NA,NA,TRBJ2-1
CSVEIASGTTISYEQYF,TGCAGCGTTGAAATAGCTAGCGGGACAACAATCTCCTACGAGCAGTACTTC,TRBV29-1,once,TRBD2,TRBJ2-7
CASPAKPETGEPAGNEQFF,TGTGCCAGTCCCGCGAAGCCCGAGACAGGGGAACCCGCCGGCAATGAGCAGTTCTTC,TRBV27,NA,TRBD1,TRBJ2-1
CASSRTQLAGEIHEQYF,TGTGCCAGCAGTCGAACCCAGTTAGCGGGAGAAATCCACGAGCAGTACTTC,TRBV27,NA,TRBD2,TRBJ2-7
CASSQDPGFRSKETQYF,TGTGCCAGCAGCCAAGACCCGGGATTTAGATCGAAGGAGACCCAGTACTTC,TRBV3-1/TRBV3-2,NA,NA,TRBJ2-5
CSAALRDGYTF,TGCAGTGCTGCATTGAGGGATGGCTACACCTTC,TRBV20-1,few,NA,TRBJ1-2
CASRTTVSYEQYF,TGTGCCAGCAGGACGACAGTTTCCTACGAGCAGTACTTC,TRBV12-3/TRBV12-4,NA,NA,TRBJ2-7
CASTPGYPGELFF,TGTGCCAGCACCCCAGGGTATCCCGGGGAGCTGTTTTTT,TRBV12-3/TRBV12-4,few,NA,TRBJ2-2
CAIRPVGTGPFWLSEAFF,TGTGCCATCAGACCTGTGGGGACAGGGCCCTTTTGGTTGTCCGAAGCTTTCTTT,TRBV10-3,NA,TRBD1,TRBJ1-1
CASSPVSPGNYGYTF,TGTGCCAGCTCACCAGTTTCCCCAGGGAACTATGGCTACACCTTC,TRBV18,NA,NA,TRBJ1-2
CASSPWTGGSGELFF,TGTGCCAGCTCACCCTGGACAGGGGGTTCCGGGGAGCTGTTTTTT,TRBV18,NA,TRBD1,TRBJ2-2
CASSPSDRGQYEQYF,TGTGCCAGCAGCCCATCGGACAGGGGGCAATACGAGCAGTACTTC,TRBV25-1,NA,TRBD1,TRBJ2-7